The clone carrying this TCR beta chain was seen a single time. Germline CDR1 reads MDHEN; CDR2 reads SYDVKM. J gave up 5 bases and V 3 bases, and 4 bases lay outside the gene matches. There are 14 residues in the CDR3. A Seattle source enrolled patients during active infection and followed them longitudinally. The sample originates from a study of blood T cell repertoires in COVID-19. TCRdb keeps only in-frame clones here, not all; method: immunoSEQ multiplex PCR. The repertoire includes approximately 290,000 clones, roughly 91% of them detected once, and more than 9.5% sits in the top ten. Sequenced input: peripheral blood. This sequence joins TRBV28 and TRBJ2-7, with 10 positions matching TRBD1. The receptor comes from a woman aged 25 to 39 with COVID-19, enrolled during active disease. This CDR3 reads CASSFPGTGDEQYF. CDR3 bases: TGTGCCAGCAGTTTTCCCGGGACAGGGGACGAGCAGTACTTC. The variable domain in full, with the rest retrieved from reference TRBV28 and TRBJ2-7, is DVKVTQSSRYLVKRTGEKVFLECVQDMDHENMFWYRQDPGLGLRLIYFSYDVKMKEKGDIPEGYSVSREKKERFSLILESASTNQTSMYLCASSFPGTGDEQYFGPGTRLTVT.